Following are 28 T cell receptor beta chains from one sample sequenced in a study of Graves' ophthalmopathy and Graves' hyperthyroidism. Amplified TCR beta CDR3 regions were obtained using RNA transcripts as template. Second-round multiplex PCR came after first-round RT-PCR with HTBI primers. MiXCR, run by TCRdb on the multiplex PCR reads, gives a single entry per CDR3 protein. The data show a few hundred thousand distinct CDR3 sequences, with just under 40% seen just once and about 4.2% held by the top ten. The source material was peripheral blood or thyroid tissue (not recorded which). All receptors derive from an adult man with Graves' hyperthyroidism.

This clonotype has ten or more counts. This chain uses TRBV29-1 with TRBJ2-7; D is possibly TRBD1 or TRBD2 (6 bases each). The CDR3 has 13 residues. The germline V gene encodes CDR1 SQVTM and CDR2 ANQGSEA. The V and J ends lost 2 bases and 3 bases respectively, with 11 bases between them. The CDR3 nucleotides read TGCAGCGTTGAACTGGGGGGCGGCTACGAGCAGTACTTC. This codes for CSVELGGGYEQYF.

This clonotype showed up many times. The chain employs TRBV7-8 and TRBJ1-2, with D uncertain. The CDR3 loop spans 13 amino acids. Trimming stripped 3 bases from V and 7 bases from J, with 12 bases between. Germline V lookup: CDR1 SGHVS, CDR2 FQNEAQ. The CDR3 spells CASSLRQATGYTF. CDR3 nucleotide sequence: TGTGCCAGCAGCTTGAGACAAGCTACTGGCTACACCTTC.

This clonotype came up a few times. J is TRBJ2-7 and V is TRBV19; D not resolved. CDR1 is LNHDA and CDR2 is SQIVND in the germline V gene (reference sequence). The CDR3 has 13 amino acids. Trimming stripped 7 bases from V and 0 bases from J, with 10 bases between. The CDR3 loop reads CASMEHNSYEQYF. Written as DNA, the CDR3 is TGTGCCAGTATGGAACATAACTCCTACGAGCAGTACTTC.

The rearrangement uses TRBV12-5 and TRBJ2-5; weak D call: TRBD1 (6 bases). The J call may not be correct, given that the DNA end is closer to TRBJ2-1. The CDR3 consists of 18 residues. CDR1 and CDR2 from the germline V gene are LGHNT and FRNRAP. The CDR3 DNA sequence: TGTGCTAGTGGTTTGGGGGCTGACAGGACTCCATCCTACAATGAGCAGTTCTTC. Its protein product is CASGLGADRTPSYNEQFF.

The table lists this clonotype with many counts. The chain couples TRBV20-1 to TRBJ2-5, with a possible D match to TRBD2 (5 bases). The CDR3 runs to 19 residues. Trimming took off 0 bases at V and 5 bases at J, with 28 bases between the two ends. Looked up from germline, CDR1 is DFQATT and CDR2 is SNEGSKA (reference sequence). CDR3 in DNA: TGCAGTGCTAGAGATCTTACGTCACGAAACCCCGAGGGAAGCGAGACCCAGTACTTC. Translating gives CSARDLTSRNPEGSETQYF.

This clonotype has only a few counts. This may stem from a read error, because a much larger clone lies one nucleotide away. V is TRBV12-3 or TRBV12-4 and J is TRBJ2-7; 9 nucleotides align to TRBD1. V gave up 6 bases and J gave up 1 base; unmatched junction bases: 7. The CDR3 contains 15 residues. The CDR3 region is CASSPGTGRSYEQYF. For the CDR3, the DNA is TGTGCCAGCAGCCCCGGGACAGGGAGGTCCTACGAGCAGTACTTC.

This clonotype appeared a few times. The V call is TRBV7-2, the J call TRBJ2-3; D possibly matches TRBD1 or TRBD2 (5 bases each). Trimming shortened V by 4 bases and J by 4 bases, and 15 bases separated the two germline ends. The CDR3 covers 15 residues. CDR1 is SGHTA and CDR2 is FQGNSA in the germline V gene. In DNA, the CDR3 is TGTGCCAGCAGCTCGGGACCGGCGAGGGCAGATACGCAGTATTTT. Encoded protein: CASSSGPARADTQYF.

This clonotype was counted at least ten times. The genes are TRBV19 and TRBJ2-5; D tentatively reads TRBD1 or TRBD2 (5 bases each). The CDR3 contains 15 residues. The V and J ends lost 4 bases and 0 bases respectively, with 12 bases between them. The germline gives CDR1 LNHDA, CDR2 SQIVND (reference sequence). The CDR3 region is CASSNPGQYQETQYF. The CDR3 DNA is TGTGCCAGTAGTAATCCGGGGCAGTACCAAGAGACCCAGTACTTC.

The sample holds many counts of this clonotype. The genes are TRBV2 and TRBJ1-5; no reliable D call. V was clipped by 7 bases and J by 1 base, with 8 bases between them. The CDR3 sequence is 13 residues long. Germline loops: CDR1 SNHLY, CDR2 FYNNEI. CDR3 sequence (DNA): TGTGCCAGCAAGCTTTTCAGCAATCAGCCCCAGCATTTT. Its protein product is CASKLFSNQPQHF. The entire variable domain, with the rest obtained from reference TRBV2 and TRBJ1-5, is as follows: EPEVTQTPSHQVTQMGQEVILRCVPISNHLYFYWYRQILGQKVEFLVSFYNNEISEKSEIFDDQFSVERPDGSNFTLKIRSTKLEDSAMYFCASKLFSNQPQHFGDGTRLSIL.

Only a few counts were recorded for this clonotype. J is TRBJ1-3 and V is TRBV7-2; D is possibly TRBD1 (5 bases). This CDR3 is built from 14 residues. Trimming took 1 base from V and 3 from J, leaving 7 bases between them. The germline V gene has CDR1 SGHTA and CDR2 FQGNSA. CDR3 residues: CASSLVGGGNTIYF. The DNA of the CDR3 is TGTGCCAGCAGCTTAGTTGGGGGTGGAAACACCATATATTTT.

This clonotype came up a few times. V and J are TRBV7-8 and TRBJ1-1; D gene ambiguous. The CDR3 length is 12 residues. Germline CDR1 is SGHVS and CDR2 is FQNEAQ. Trimming removed 3 bases at V and 7 bases at J, with 9 bases between. The CDR3 DNA follows: TGTGCCAGCAGCTTGGCGCAGGTTGAAGCTTTCTTT. This codes for CASSLAQVEAFF.

Ten or more counts support this clonotype. The CDR3 region has the DNA TGTGCCAGCAGTGAATCGGGGACTAAACAGTATTTT. Amino acids: CASSESGTKQYF. The chain joins TRBV25-1 to TRBJ2-3; TRBD2 matches 7 bases. Germline assignment: CDR1 MGHDK and CDR2 SYGVNS. The junction had 4 bases not matched to a gene; V was cut back by 1 base and J by 12 bases. The CDR3 is made up of 12 amino acids.

There are a few counts of this clonotype. The gene calls are TRBV24-1 and TRBJ1-2, with D possibly being TRBD1 (5 bases). The V and J ends lost 12 bases and 3 bases respectively, with 19 bases between them. Germline V gene lookup returns CDR1 KGHDR and CDR2 SFDVKD. The CDR3 contains 14 residues. CDR3 loop: CAWSVGVRDYGYTF. DNA of the CDR3: TGTGCCTGGAGTGTGGGCGTCAGGGACTATGGCTACACCTTC.

This clonotype was observed a handful of times. The genes are TRBV20-1 and TRBJ2-5; D gene unclear. This CDR3 comprises 11 residues. Germline CDR1 DFQATT, CDR2 SNEGSKA (reference sequence). Trimming removed 5 bases from V and 2 bases from J, with 6 bases in between. As DNA, the CDR3 is TGCAGTGCTGGCCCACAAGAGACCCAGTACTTC. Translation gives CSAGPQETQYF.

J is TRBJ2-5 and V is TRBV5-1, with TRBD2 as a possible D gene (6 bases). Germline CDR1 and CDR2: SGHRS and YFSETQ. The CDR3 extends over 17 amino acids. The germline V and J ends were trimmed by 0 bases and 5 bases, with 20 bases remaining between them. The CDR3 DNA reads TGCGCCAGCAGCTTGGAAGCTAGCGCCCGCCCCGGGGAGACCCAGTACTTC. Amino acids: CASSLEASARPGETQYF. Combining the CDR3 with reference TRBV5-1 and TRBJ2-5 gives the whole variable domain KAGVTQTPRYLIKTRGQQVTLSCSPISGHRSVSWYQQTPGQGLQFLFEYFSETQRNKGNFPGRFSGRQFSNSRSEMNVSTLELGDSALYLCASSLEASARPGETQYFGPGTRLLVL.

This clonotype was detected only a few times. This sequence joins TRBV2 and TRBJ1-1, with D unclear. The CDR3 consists of 13 residues. Looked up from germline, CDR1 is SNHLY and CDR2 is FYNNEI. Trimming cost V 3 bases and J 3 bases, with 8 bases left between them. CDR3 region: CASSDRKYTEAFF. The CDR3 DNA reads as TGTGCCAGCAGTGACAGGAAATACACTGAAGCTTTCTTT.

This clonotype was found many times. Being one base from a much bigger clone, this may be a read error. The chain uses TRBV12-3 or TRBV12-4 and TRBJ1-3; D unresolved. There are 12 residues in the CDR3. The germline V and J ends were trimmed by 6 bases and 3 bases, with 6 bases remaining between them. In DNA form, the CDR3 reads TGTGCCAGCAGCTTGGTTGGAAACACCATATATTTT. Translation gives CASSLVGNTIYF.

This clonotype was detected ten times or more. The chain carries TRBV12-3 or TRBV12-4 and TRBJ2-2, with unresolved D. The CDR3 consists of 15 residues. Deletions cut 6 bases from V and 1 base from J, with 12 bases between. The CDR3 here is CASSGSSLNTGELFF. As DNA, the CDR3 is TGTGCCAGCAGCGGAAGCTCCCTGAACACCGGGGAGCTGTTTTTT.

The gene calls are TRBV5-1 and TRBJ1-6, with a tentative D call TRBD1 (5 bases). Trimming removed 6 bases at V and 3 bases at J, with 10 bases between. Germline-derived CDR1 and CDR2 are SGHRS and YFSETQ. This CDR3 comprises 14 residues. The CDR3 DNA follows: TGCGCCAGCAAACTACAGGACTATAATTCACCCCTCCACTTT. Protein product: CASKLQDYNSPLHF.

This clonotype was recorded at least ten times. This chain's CDR3 is CASSDGRGAEAFF. The DNA for the CDR3 is TGTGCCAGCAGTGATGGCAGGGGGGCTGAAGCTTTCTTT. The chain recombines TRBV6-4 with TRBJ1-1; 7 bases line up with TRBD1. The junction had 4 bases not matched to a gene; V was cut back by 3 bases and J by 6 bases. The germline V gene encodes CDR1 MRHNA and CDR2 SNTAGT. The CDR3 is made up of 13 amino acids.

This clonotype was picked up many times. V is TRBV12-3 or TRBV12-4 and J is TRBJ1-2; D unclear. V lost 2 bases and J lost 4, with 8 bases in between. The CDR3 has 13 amino acids. The CDR3 coding sequence is TGTGCCAGCAGTTTAAACAGACTCTATGGCTACACCTTC. It translates to CASSLNRLYGYTF.

This clonotype was picked up a small number of times. One junction end disagrees with the germline gene, perhaps due to a read error. This sequence joins TRBV28 and TRBJ1-1; D unresolved. Germline loops: CDR1 MDHEN, CDR2 SYDVKM. This CDR3 contains 16 residues. CDR3 region: CASSPTLGAVNAEAFF. CDR3 bases: TGTGCCAGCAGCCCGACGTTAGGTGCTGTGAACGCTGAAGCTTTCTTT.

This clonotype showed up many times. Here the CDR3 DNA reads TGCAGTGCTAGAGATCGTCAGACAGGGAATGGCTACACCTTC. Its translation: CSARDRQTGNGYTF. The chain uses TRBV20-1 and TRBJ1-2; 7 nucleotides agree with TRBD1. The germline gives CDR1 DFQATT, CDR2 SNEGSKA (reference sequence). V was pared by 0 bases and J by 6 bases, with 7 bases of the junction left unmatched. The CDR3 is made up of 14 amino acids.

This clonotype has ten or more counts. The chain employs TRBV2 and TRBJ1-1, with no clear D. Trimming left V 4 bases short and J 1 base short, with 7 bases between. This CDR3 region has 13 residues. CDR1 SNHLY and CDR2 FYNNEI come from the germline V gene. The CDR3 bases are TGTGCCAGCAGTGTCGAGAGGAACACTGAAGCTTTCTTT. Protein sequence: CASSVERNTEAFF.

CDR3 bases: TGCAGCGTAAAGGGGGCGAACACTGAAGCTTTCTTT. Translation: CSVKGANTEAFF. J is TRBJ1-1 and V is TRBV29-1; 7 bases match TRBD1. Germline-derived CDR1 and CDR2 are SQVTM and ANQGSEA. J lost 1 base, V lost 6 bases, and 2 bases had no gene match. The CDR3 consists of 12 residues.

This clonotype has at least ten counts. The V gene is TRBV6-1, the J gene TRBJ1-4, with TRBD1 identical over 7 bases. The CDR3 contains 14 residues. V was clipped by 8 bases and J by 4 bases; unmatched bases: 7. CDR1 and CDR2 (germline): MNHNS, SASEGT. CDR3 loop: CASGTEEINEKLFF. CDR3 nucleotide sequence: TGTGCCAGCGGGACAGAGGAGATTAATGAAAAACTGTTTTTT.

This clonotype was detected ten times or more. The V and J genes are TRBV15 and TRBJ2-5; 8 bases are shared with TRBD2. The length of the CDR3 is 16 residues. Germline loops: CDR1 LNHNV, CDR2 YYDKDF (reference sequence). The trim removed 5 bases at V and 1 base at J, leaving 9 bases unmatched. Here the CDR3 DNA reads TGTGCCACCAGCGGGAGACTGGCGGGAGGCCAAGAGACCCAGTACTTC. Its protein is CATSGRLAGGQETQYF.

This clonotype was detected many times. The chain links TRBV29-1 to TRBJ2-7, with D perhaps being TRBD1 or TRBD2 (6 bases each). Trimming took off 4 bases at V and 4 bases at J, with 14 bases between the two ends. The CDR3 sequence is 13 residues long. The V gene's germline CDR1 is SQVTM and CDR2 ANQGSEA. The CDR3 coding sequence is TGCAGCGTTGTATGGGGGGCAGGTTACGAGCAGTACTTC. This sequence encodes CSVVWGAGYEQYF.